This T cell receptor beta chain stems from a study of T cell repertoires in ileal Crohn's disease. This clone occurred a few times. Its target is unknown. Approximately 550 nanograms of biopsy DNA per sample underwent TCRB immunosequencing. Here immunoSEQ multiplex PCR was the method, and the copy in TCRdb shows in-frame clones only, minus some. The top ten clones hold around 4.2% of a sample with roughly 16,000 clones, 72% of them seen once. Looked up from germline, CDR1 is SGDLS and CDR2 is YYNGEE. V lost 2 bases and J 4 bases, leaving 9 bases between the germline ends. This CDR3 is built from 13 residues. Findings and caveats of the study: Clonality above 26.8% at surgery always came with endoscopic recurrence.

Described time point: neoterminal ileum biopsy at postoperative endoscopy, about 6 months after surgery. The chain couples TRBV9 to TRBJ2-5; D is uncertain. The receptor's source is an adult with Crohn's disease. The sample was ileal tissue. CDR3 sequence (DNA): TGTGCCAGCAGCGTCACCCCTAGAGAGACCCAGTACTTC. Translation gives CASSVTPRETQYF.